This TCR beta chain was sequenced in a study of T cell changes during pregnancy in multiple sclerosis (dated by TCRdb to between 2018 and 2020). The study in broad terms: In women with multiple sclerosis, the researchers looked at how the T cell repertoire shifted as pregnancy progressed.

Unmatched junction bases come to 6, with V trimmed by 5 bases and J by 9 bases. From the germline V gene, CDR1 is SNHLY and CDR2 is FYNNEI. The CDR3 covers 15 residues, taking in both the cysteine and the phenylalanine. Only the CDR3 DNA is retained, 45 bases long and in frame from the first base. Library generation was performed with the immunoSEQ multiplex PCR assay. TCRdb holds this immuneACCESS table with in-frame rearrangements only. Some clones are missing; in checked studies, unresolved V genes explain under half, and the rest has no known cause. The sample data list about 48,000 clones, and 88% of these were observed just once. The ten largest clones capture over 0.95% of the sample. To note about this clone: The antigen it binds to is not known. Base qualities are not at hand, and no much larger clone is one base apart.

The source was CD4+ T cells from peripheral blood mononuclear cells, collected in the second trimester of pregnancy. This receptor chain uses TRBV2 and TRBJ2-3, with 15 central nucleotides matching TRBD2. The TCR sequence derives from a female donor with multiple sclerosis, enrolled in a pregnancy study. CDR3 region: CASSRTSGGGRTQYF. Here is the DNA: TGTGCCAGCAGTCGGACTAGCGGGGGGGGGCGAACGCAGTATTTT.